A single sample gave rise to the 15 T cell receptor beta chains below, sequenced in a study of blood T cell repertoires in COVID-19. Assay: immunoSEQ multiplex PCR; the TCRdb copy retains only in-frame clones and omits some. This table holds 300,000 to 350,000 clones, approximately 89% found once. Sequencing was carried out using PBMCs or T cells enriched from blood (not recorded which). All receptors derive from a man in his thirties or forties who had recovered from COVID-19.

The chain's CDR3 is CASSFRGVQPQHF. CDR3 bases: TGTGCCAGCAGTTTTCGGGGGGTTCAGCCCCAGCATTTT. This rearrangement joins TRBV12-3 or TRBV12-4 to TRBJ1-5, with D tentatively TRBD1 (5 bases). The CDR3 runs 13 residues. V lost 3 bases, J lost 6 bases, and 9 bases lay in between.

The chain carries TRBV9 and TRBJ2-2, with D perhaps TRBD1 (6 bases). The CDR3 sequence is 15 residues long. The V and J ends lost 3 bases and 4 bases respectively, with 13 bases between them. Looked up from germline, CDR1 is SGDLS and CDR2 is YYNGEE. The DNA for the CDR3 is TGTGCCAGCAGCGGGCAACTACAGGGCACCGGGGAGCTGTTTTTT. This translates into CASSGQLQGTGELFF.

The CDR3 loop is CASSPGLAGQETQYF. The CDR3 DNA reads TGCGCCAGCAGCCCGGGACTAGCGGGTCAAGAGACCCAGTACTTC. The rearrangement links TRBV5-1 to TRBJ2-5; 12 bases match TRBD2. From germline, CDR1 is SGHRS and CDR2 YFSETQ. The CDR3 loop spans 15 amino acids. The ends lost 4 bases at V and 2 bases at J; junction bases unmatched: 3. Drawing the rest from reference TRBV5-1 and TRBJ2-5, the complete variable domain is KAGVTQTPRYLIKTRGQQVTLSCSPISGHRSVSWYQQTPGQGLQFLFEYFSETQRNKGNFPGRFSGRQFSNSRSEMNVSTLELGDSALYLCASSPGLAGQETQYFGPGTRLLVL.

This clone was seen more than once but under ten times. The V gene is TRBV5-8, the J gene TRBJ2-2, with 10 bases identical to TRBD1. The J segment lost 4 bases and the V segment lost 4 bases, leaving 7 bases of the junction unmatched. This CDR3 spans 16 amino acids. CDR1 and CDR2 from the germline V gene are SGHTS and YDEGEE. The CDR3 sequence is CASSPRTGGLTGELFF. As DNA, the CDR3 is TGTGCCAGCAGCCCCCGGACAGGGGGACTCACCGGGGAGCTGTTTTTT.

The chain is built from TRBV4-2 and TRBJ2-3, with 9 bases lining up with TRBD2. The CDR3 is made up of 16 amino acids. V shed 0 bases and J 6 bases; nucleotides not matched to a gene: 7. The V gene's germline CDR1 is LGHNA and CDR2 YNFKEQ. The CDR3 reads CASSQEGIAGADTQYF. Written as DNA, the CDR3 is TGTGCCAGCAGCCAAGAAGGGATAGCGGGGGCCGATACGCAGTATTTT.

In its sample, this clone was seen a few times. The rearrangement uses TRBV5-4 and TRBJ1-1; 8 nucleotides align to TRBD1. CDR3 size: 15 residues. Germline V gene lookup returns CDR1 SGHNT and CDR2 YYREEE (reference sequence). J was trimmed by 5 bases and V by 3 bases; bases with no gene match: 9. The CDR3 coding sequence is TGTGCCAGCAGCTGGACCCAGGGGGCGCGTACTGAAGCTTTCTTT. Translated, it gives CASSWTQGARTEAFF.

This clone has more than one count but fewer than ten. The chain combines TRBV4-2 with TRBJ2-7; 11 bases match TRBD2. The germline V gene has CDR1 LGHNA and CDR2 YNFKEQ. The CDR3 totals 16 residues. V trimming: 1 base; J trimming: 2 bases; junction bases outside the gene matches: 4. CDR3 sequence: CASSQALAGAAYEQYF. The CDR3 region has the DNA TGTGCCAGCAGCCAAGCACTAGCGGGGGCCGCCTACGAGCAGTACTTC.

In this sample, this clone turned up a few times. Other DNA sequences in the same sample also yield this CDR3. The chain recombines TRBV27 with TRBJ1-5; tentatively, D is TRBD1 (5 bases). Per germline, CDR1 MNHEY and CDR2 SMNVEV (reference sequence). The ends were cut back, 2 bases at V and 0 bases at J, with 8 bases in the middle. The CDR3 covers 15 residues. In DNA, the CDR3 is TGTGCCAGCAGTTTAACAGGATATAGCAATCAGCCCCAGCATTTT. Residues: CASSLTGYSNQPQHF.

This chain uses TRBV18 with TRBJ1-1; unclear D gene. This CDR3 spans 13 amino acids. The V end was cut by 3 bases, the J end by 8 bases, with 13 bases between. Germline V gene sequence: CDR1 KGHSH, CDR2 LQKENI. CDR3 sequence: CASSPMSPGEAFF. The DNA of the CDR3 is TGTGCCAGCTCACCTATGAGCCCCGGGGAAGCTTTCTTT.

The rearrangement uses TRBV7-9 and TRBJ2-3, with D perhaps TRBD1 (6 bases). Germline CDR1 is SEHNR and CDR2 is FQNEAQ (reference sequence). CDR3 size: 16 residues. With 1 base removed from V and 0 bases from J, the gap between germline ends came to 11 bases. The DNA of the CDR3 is TGTGCCAGCAGCTTAGGCGGTCAGGGGAGCACAGATACGCAGTATTTT. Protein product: CASSLGGQGSTDTQYF. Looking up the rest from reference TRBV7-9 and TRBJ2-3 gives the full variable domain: DTGVSQNPRHKITKRGQNVTFRCDPISEHNRLYWYRQTLGQGPEFLTYFQNEAQLEKSRLLSDRFSAERPKGSFSTLEIQRTEQGDSAMYLCASSLGGQGSTDTQYFGPGTRLTVL.

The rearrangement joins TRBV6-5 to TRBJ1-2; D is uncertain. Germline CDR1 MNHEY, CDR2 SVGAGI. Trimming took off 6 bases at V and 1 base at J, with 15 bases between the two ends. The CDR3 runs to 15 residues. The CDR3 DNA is TGTGCCAGCAGCCGCCCCGCCGCCGGTAACTATGGCTACACCTTC. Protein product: CASSRPAAGNYGYTF.

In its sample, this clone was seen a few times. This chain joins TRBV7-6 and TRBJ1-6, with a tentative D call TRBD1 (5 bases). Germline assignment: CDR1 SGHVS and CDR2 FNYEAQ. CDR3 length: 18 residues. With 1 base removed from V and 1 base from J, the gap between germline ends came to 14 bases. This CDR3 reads CASSLEGDLYSYNSPLHF. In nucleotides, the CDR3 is TGTGCCAGCAGCTTAGAAGGGGATTTATATTCCTATAATTCACCCCTCCACTTT.

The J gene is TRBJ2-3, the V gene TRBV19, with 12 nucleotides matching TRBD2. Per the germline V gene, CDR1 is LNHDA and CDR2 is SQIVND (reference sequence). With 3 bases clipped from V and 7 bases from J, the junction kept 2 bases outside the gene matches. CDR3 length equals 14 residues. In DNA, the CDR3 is TGTGCCAGTAGTATCGGACTAGCGGGAAATACGCAGTATTTT. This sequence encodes CASSIGLAGNTQYF.

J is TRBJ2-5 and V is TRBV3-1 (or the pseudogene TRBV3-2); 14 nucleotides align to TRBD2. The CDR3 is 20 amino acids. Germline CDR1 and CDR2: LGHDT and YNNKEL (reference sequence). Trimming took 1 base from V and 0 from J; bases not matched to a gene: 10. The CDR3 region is CASSQVHGLAGGPNQETQYF. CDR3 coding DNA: TGTGCCAGCAGCCAAGTTCACGGACTAGCGGGGGGCCCTAACCAAGAGACCCAGTACTTC.

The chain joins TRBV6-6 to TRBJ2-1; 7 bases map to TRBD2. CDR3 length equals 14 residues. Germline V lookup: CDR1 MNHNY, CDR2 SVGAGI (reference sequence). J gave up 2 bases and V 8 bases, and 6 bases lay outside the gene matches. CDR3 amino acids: CASAAGEPYNEQFF. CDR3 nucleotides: TGTGCCAGCGCTGCGGGGGAACCCTACAATGAGCAGTTCTTC.